The present entry profiles one T cell receptor (beta chain) with its context. Sequencing used immunoSEQ multiplex PCR; TCRdb keeps in-frame clones, though not all of them. The sample shows 200,000 or so clones, 80% to 90% of them seen only once. This specimen comes from a study of blood T cell repertoires in COVID-19. Study-level information: Sample material is recorded as cDNA or gDNA derived from T cells, B-cell-depleted T cells, or PBMCs.

The ends were cut back, 4 bases at V and 5 bases at J, with 13 bases in the middle. The length of the CDR3 is 15 residues. CDR1 and CDR2 (germline): SGHNT, YYREEE (reference sequence). The V gene is TRBV5-4, the J gene TRBJ1-6; D gene unclear. Input material: PBMCs or T cells enriched from blood (not recorded which). The clonotype originates from a man aged 25-45 years in a cohort exposed to, infected with or recovered from COVID-19 (not recorded which). CDR3 amino acids: CASSLLDIHNSPLHF. The DNA for the CDR3 is TGTGCCAGCAGCCTACTAGACATCCATAATTCACCCCTCCACTTT. The full variable domain, completed using reference TRBV5-4 and TRBJ1-6, is ETGVTQSPTHLIKTRGQQVTLRCSSQSGHNTVSWYQQALGQGPQFIFQYYREEENGRGNFPPRFSGLQFPNYSSELNVNALELDDSALYLCASSLLDIHNSPLHFGNGTRLTVT.